What follows are 15 T cell receptor beta chains derived from one specimen sequenced in a study of blood T cell repertoires in COVID-19. TCRdb keeps only in-frame clones here, not all; method: immunoSEQ multiplex PCR. Seen here are some 150,000 clones, roughly 87% observed once, and the top ten hold around 4%. The source material was peripheral blood. These receptor sequences come from a woman aged 60-75 years who had recovered from COVID-19.

The chain carries TRBV27 and TRBJ1-5; D remains ambiguous. Germline CDR1 is MNHEY and CDR2 is SMNVEV (reference sequence). The V gene lost 8 bases and the J gene lost 0 bases, with 5 bases spanning the gap. The CDR3 spans 12 residues. The CDR3: CASGHSNQPQHF. CDR3 sequence (DNA): TGTGCCAGCGGCCATAGCAATCAGCCCCAGCATTTT.

The chain carries TRBV24-1 and TRBJ2-1, with 7 bases matching TRBD1. Germline-derived CDR1 and CDR2 are KGHDR and SFDVKD. The ends lost 0 bases at V and 4 bases at J; junction bases unmatched: 5. There are 16 residues in the CDR3. The chain's CDR3 is CATSDLGTENYNEQFF. For the CDR3, the DNA is TGTGCCACCAGTGATTTGGGGACAGAGAATTACAATGAGCAGTTCTTC.

The chain links TRBV2 to TRBJ2-7; the match to TRBD1 covers 8 bases. Germline trimming cut 7 bases from V and 3 bases from J; bases unmatched to any gene: 11. This CDR3 is 15 amino acids long. CDR1 is SNHLY and CDR2 is FYNNEI in the germline V gene. CDR3 DNA: TGTGCCAGCAAAGTAGGACAGGGAACGGTCTACGAGCAGTACTTC. Translating gives CASKVGQGTVYEQYF.

The rearrangement uses TRBV5-5 and TRBJ2-2, with 10 nucleotides matching TRBD1. The germline CDR1 and CDR2 sequences are SGHKS and YYEKEE (reference sequence). The CDR3 is made up of 14 amino acids. The J segment lost 6 bases and the V segment lost 3 bases, leaving 2 bases of the junction unmatched. CDR3 DNA sequence: TGTGCCAGCAGCTGGGGACAGGGGCCCGGGGAGCTGTTTTTT. Protein sequence: CASSWGQGPGELFF.

This chain connects TRBV10-3 to TRBJ1-6; D remains unclear. With 3 bases removed from V and 4 bases from J, the gap between germline ends came to 13 bases. The CDR3 has 16 amino acids. Germline assignment: CDR1 ENHRY and CDR2 SYGVKD. The CDR3 nucleotides read TGTGCCATCAGTGATACCGGCCAGGCGTATAATTCACCCCTCCACTTT. Protein product: CAISDTGQAYNSPLHF.

The genes are TRBV2 and TRBJ2-3; weak D call: TRBD2 (5 bases). The germline gives CDR1 SNHLY, CDR2 FYNNEI. This CDR3 has 13 residues. V gave up 8 bases and J gave up 6 bases, with 15 bases separating them. CDR3 sequence reads: CASRQAPGDTQYF. In nucleotides, the CDR3 is TGTGCCAGCCGCCAGGCACCGGGGGATACGCAGTATTTT. Drawing the rest from reference TRBV2 and TRBJ2-3, the complete variable domain is EPEVTQTPSHQVTQMGQEVILRCVPISNHLYFYWYRQILGQKVEFLVSFYNNEISEKSEIFDDQFSVERPDGSNFTLKIRSTKLEDSAMYFCASRQAPGDTQYFGPGTRLTVL.

The sample holds a few counts of this clone. This chain uses TRBV28 with TRBJ1-1; perhaps TRBD1 as D (6 bases). Trimming left V 6 bases short and J 9 bases short, with 17 bases between. Germline V gene lookup returns CDR1 MDHEN and CDR2 SYDVKM. The CDR3 spans 13 residues. CDR3 region: CASRPGQRQKAFF. DNA for the CDR3: TGTGCCAGCAGGCCGGGACAACGGCAGAAAGCTTTCTTT.

The chain combines TRBV10-3 with TRBJ2-6; TRBD2 matches at 11 bases. Trimming at V came to 8 bases and at J to 2 bases, leaving 11 bases not matched to a gene. This CDR3 has 18 amino acids. Germline V CDR1 and CDR2: ENHRY, SYGVKD. CDR3 nucleotides: TGTGCCATCCGCCCCACTAGCGGGGGAAAAGCTGGGGCCAACGTCCTGACTTTC. Protein: CAIRPTSGGKAGANVLTF.

In DNA form, the CDR3 reads TGTGCCAGCAGCCCCCGGGACACCCGGATTCGGGTTTTCACGTCTGGCTACACCTTC. Its translation is CASSPRDTRIRVFTSGYTF. The J gene is TRBJ1-2, the V gene TRBV5-5; perhaps TRBD1 as D (6 bases). V lost 4 bases and J 7 bases, leaving 32 bases between the germline ends. Germline assignment: CDR1 SGHKS and CDR2 YYEKEE (reference sequence). The CDR3 spans 19 residues. Full variable domain (missing parts from reference TRBV5-5 and TRBJ1-2): DAGVTQSPTHLIKTRGQQVTLRCSPISGHKSVSWYQQVLGQGPQFIFQYYEKEERGRGNFPDRFSARQFPNYSSELNVNALLLGDSALYLCASSPRDTRIRVFTSGYTFGSGTRLTVV.

The rearrangement links TRBV6-5 to TRBJ2-2, with D tentatively TRBD2 (5 bases). Germline V CDR1 and CDR2: MNHEY, SVGAGI. There are 12 residues in the CDR3. Trimming removed 8 bases at V and 1 base at J, with 5 bases between. Written as DNA, the CDR3 is TGTGCCAGCCGGGAGAACACCGGGGAGCTGTTTTTT. Amino acid sequence: CASRENTGELFF.

The V and J genes are TRBV5-1 and TRBJ2-3, with no clear D. Per the germline V gene, CDR1 is SGHRS and CDR2 is YFSETQ. V was clipped by 4 bases and J by 2 bases, with 8 bases between them. The CDR3 runs to 13 residues. As DNA, the CDR3 is TGCGCCAGCAGCCCCCAGGACACAGATACGCAGTATTTT. Its protein product is CASSPQDTDTQYF. The full variable domain, in which reference TRBV5-1 and TRBJ2-3 provide the parts outside the CDR3, is KAGVTQTPRYLIKTRGQQVTLSCSPISGHRSVSWYQQTPGQGLQFLFEYFSETQRNKGNFPGRFSGRQFSNSRSEMNVSTLELGDSALYLCASSPQDTDTQYFGPGTRLTVL.

As regards this clone: An end of the junction differs from the germline gene, which may be a read error. V gene TRBV7-7 combines with J gene TRBJ2-5, with a tentative D call TRBD1 (5 bases). CDR1 is SSHAT and CDR2 is FNYEAQ in the germline V gene (reference sequence). This CDR3 contains 15 residues. This chain's CDR3 is CASSLAGRVGETQYF. CDR3 nucleotides: TGTGCTAGCAGCTTAGCCGGCAGGGTCGGGGAGACCCAGTACTTC. The complete variable domain, with remaining parts taken from reference TRBV7-7 and TRBJ2-5, reads GAGVSQSPRYKVTKRGQDVTLRCDPISSHATLYWYQQALGQGPEFLTYFNYEAQPDKSGLPSDRFSAERPEGSISTLTIQRTEQRDSAMYRCASSLAGRVGETQYFGPGTRLLVL.

V usage is TRBV19 and J usage is TRBJ2-1; TRBD2 might be the D (6 bases). V was cut by 7 bases and J by 5 bases, with 15 bases left in between. Germline values: CDR1 LNHDA, CDR2 SQIVND (reference sequence). CDR3 size: 14 residues. The CDR3 DNA sequence: TGTGCCAGTACCATGGGGGGACCGGACAATGAGCAGTTCTTC. This codes for CASTMGGPDNEQFF.

The chain carries TRBV6-5 and TRBJ1-4; 10 bases align to TRBD1. CDR3 length: 15 amino acids. Germline CDR1 and CDR2: MNHEY and SVGAGI. The trim removed 0 bases at V and 7 bases at J, leaving 2 bases unmatched. The CDR3 sequence is CASSYSRTGGEKLFF. CDR3 sequence (DNA): TGTGCCAGCAGTTACTCCAGGACAGGGGGTGAAAAACTGTTTTTT.

The rearrangement links TRBV25-1 to TRBJ2-2, with 12 bases that match TRBD2. Germline CDR1 is MGHDK and CDR2 is SYGVNS. The CDR3 runs to 16 residues. Unmatched junction bases numbered 9, after V lost 7 bases and J lost 6 bases. The CDR3 sequence is CASTPGLAGWSGELFF. The CDR3 nucleotides are TGTGCCAGCACCCCTGGACTAGCGGGGTGGTCCGGGGAGCTGTTTTTT.